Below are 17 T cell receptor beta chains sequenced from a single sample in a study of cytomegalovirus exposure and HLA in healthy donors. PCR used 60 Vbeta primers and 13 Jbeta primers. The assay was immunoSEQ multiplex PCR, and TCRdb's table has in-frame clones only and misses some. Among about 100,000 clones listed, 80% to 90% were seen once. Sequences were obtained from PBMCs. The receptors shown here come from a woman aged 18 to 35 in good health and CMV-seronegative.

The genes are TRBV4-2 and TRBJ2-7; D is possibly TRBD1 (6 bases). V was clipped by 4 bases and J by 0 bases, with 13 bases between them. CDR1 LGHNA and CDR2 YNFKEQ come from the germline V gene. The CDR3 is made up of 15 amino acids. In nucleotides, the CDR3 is TGTGCCAGCAGCCTAAGCTGGACAGACTCCTACGAGCAGTACTTC. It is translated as CASSLSWTDSYEQYF.

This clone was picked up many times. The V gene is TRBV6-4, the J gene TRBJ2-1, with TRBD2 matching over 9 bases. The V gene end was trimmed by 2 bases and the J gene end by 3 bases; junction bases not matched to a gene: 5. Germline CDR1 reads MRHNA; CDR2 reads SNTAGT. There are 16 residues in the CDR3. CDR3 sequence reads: CASSDRASGDYNEQFF. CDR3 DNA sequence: TGTGCCAGCAGTGACAGGGCTAGCGGGGACTACAATGAGCAGTTCTTC.

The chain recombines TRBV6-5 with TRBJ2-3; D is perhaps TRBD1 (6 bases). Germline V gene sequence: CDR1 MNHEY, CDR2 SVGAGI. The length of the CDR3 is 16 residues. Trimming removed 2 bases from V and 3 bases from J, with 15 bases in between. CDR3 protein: CASSYAPGQGTDTQYF. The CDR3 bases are TGTGCCAGCAGTTACGCCCCGGGACAAGGGACAGATACGCAGTATTTT.

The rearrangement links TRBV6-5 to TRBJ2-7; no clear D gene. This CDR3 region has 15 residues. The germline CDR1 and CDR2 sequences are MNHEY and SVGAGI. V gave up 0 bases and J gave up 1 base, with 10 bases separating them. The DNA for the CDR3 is TGTGCCAGCAGTTACTCCCTTCAGGCTTCCTACGAGCAGTACTTC. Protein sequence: CASSYSLQASYEQYF.

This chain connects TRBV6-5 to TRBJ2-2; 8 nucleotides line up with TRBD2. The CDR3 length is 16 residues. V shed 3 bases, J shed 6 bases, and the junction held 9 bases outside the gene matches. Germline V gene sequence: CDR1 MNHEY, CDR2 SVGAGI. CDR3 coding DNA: TGTGCCAGCAGTTATCGCCGGACTAGCAGCTCCGGGGAGCTGTTTTTT. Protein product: CASSYRRTSSSGELFF.

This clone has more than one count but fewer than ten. The CDR3 spells CASRQRRGNQPQHF. Here the CDR3 DNA reads TGTGCCAGTAGGCAGAGGAGGGGCAATCAGCCCCAGCATTTT. V usage is TRBV19 and J usage is TRBJ1-5, with unresolved D. The germline V gene has CDR1 LNHDA and CDR2 SQIVND (reference sequence). The CDR3 totals 14 residues. With 6 bases removed from V and 2 bases from J, the gap between germline ends came to 11 bases.

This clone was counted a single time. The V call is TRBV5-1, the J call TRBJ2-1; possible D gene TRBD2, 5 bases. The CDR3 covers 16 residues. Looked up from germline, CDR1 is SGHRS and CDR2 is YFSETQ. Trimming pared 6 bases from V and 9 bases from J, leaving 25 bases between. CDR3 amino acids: CASTLAGSWTGIEQFF. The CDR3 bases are TGCGCCAGCACACTGGCCGGGTCTTGGACGGGAATTGAGCAGTTCTTC. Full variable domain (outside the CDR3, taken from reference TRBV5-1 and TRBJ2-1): KAGVTQTPRYLIKTRGQQVTLSCSPISGHRSVSWYQQTPGQGLQFLFEYFSETQRNKGNFPGRFSGRQFSNSRSEMNVSTLELGDSALYLCASTLAGSWTGIEQFFGPGTRLTVL.

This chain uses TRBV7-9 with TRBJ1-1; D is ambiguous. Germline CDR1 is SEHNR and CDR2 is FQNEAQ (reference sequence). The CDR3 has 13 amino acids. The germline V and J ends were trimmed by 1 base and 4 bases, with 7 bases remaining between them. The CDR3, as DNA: TGTGCCAGCAGCTTAGAGACTGGCACTGAAGCTTTCTTT. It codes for CASSLETGTEAFF. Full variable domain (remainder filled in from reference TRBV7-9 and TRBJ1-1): DTGVSQNPRHKITKRGQNVTFRCDPISEHNRLYWYRQTLGQGPEFLTYFQNEAQLEKSRLLSDRFSAERPKGSFSTLEIQRTEQGDSAMYLCASSLETGTEAFFGQGTRLTVV.

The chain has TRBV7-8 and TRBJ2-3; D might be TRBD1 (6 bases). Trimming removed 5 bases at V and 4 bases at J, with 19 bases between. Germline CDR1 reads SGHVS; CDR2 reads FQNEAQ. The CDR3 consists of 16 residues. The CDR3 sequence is CASSQLVGAEADTQYF. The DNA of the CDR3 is TGTGCCAGCAGCCAGTTAGTGGGGGCGGAGGCAGATACGCAGTATTTT.

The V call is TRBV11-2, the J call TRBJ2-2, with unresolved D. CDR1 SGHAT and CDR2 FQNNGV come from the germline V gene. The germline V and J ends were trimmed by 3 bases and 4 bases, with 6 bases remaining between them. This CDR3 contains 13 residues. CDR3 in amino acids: CASSFYSTGELFF. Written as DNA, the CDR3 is TGTGCCAGCAGCTTCTATAGCACCGGGGAGCTGTTTTTT.

CDR3 amino acids: CASSPRQGLRYEQYF. For the CDR3, the DNA is TGTGCCAGCTCACCGAGACAGGGCCTACGCTACGAGCAGTACTTC. The chain uses TRBV18 and TRBJ2-7; 7 positions match TRBD1. The germline gives CDR1 KGHSH, CDR2 LQKENI. The CDR3 contains 15 residues. The V and J ends lost 3 bases and 3 bases, in that order; junction bases with no gene match: 8. Using reference TRBV18 and TRBJ2-7 for the parts outside the CDR3, the full variable domain is NAGVMQNPRHLVRRRGQEARLRCSPMKGHSHVYWYRQLPEEGLKFMVYLQKENIIDESGMPKERFSAEFPKEGPSILRIQQVVRGDSAAYFCASSPRQGLRYEQYFGPGTRLTVT.

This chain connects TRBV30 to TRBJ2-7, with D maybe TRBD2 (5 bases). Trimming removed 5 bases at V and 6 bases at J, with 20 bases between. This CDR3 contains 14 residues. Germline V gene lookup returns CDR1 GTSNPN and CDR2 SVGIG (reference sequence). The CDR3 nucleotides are TGTGCCTGGGTTGGTGAGCAGGTTCGGGGCGAGCAGTACTTC. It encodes CAWVGEQVRGEQYF.

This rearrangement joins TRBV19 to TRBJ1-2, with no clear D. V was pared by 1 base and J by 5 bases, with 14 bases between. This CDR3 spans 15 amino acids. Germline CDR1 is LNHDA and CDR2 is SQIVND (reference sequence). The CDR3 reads CASSIVAAGTYGYTF. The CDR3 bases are TGTGCCAGTAGTATAGTGGCAGCGGGAACATATGGCTACACCTTC.

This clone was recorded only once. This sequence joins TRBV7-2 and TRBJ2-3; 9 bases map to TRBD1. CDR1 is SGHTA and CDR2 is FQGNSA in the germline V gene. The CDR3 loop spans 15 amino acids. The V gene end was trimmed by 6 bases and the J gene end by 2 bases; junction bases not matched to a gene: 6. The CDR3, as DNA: TGTGCCAGCAGAACAGGGGGCCCGACCACAGATACGCAGTATTTT. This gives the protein CASRTGGPTTDTQYF.

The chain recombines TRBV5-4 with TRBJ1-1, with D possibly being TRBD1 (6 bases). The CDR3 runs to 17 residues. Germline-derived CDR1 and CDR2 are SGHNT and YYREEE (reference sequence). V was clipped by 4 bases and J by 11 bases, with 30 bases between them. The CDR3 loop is CASSRNTGMGVGLWAFF. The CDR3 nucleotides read TGTGCCAGCAGCCGTAATACAGGGATGGGCGTCGGGCTGTGGGCTTTCTTT.

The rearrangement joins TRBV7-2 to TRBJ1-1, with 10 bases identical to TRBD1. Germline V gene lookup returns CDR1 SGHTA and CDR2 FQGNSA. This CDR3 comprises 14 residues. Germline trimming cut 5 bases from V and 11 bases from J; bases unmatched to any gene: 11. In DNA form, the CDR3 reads TGTGCCAGCAGCCCGAGTTTTGACAGGGGGCATGCTTTCTTT. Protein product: CASSPSFDRGHAFF.

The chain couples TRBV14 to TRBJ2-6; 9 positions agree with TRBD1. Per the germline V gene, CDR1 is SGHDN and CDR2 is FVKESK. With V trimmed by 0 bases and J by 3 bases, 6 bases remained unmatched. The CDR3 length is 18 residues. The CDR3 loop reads CASSQDGTGSIGANVLTF. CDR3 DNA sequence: TGTGCCAGCAGCCAAGACGGGACAGGGTCTATTGGGGCCAACGTCCTGACTTTC.